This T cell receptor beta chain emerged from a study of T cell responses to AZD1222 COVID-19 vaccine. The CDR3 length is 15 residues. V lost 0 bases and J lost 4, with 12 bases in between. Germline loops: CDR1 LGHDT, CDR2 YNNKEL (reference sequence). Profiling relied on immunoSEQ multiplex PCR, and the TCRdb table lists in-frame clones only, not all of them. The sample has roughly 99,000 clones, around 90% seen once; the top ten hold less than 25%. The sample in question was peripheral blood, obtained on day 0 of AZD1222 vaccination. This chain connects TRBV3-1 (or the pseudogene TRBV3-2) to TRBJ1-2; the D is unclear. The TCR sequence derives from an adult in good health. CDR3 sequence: CASSQDEAFGYGYTF. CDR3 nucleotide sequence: TGTGCCAGCAGCCAAGATGAGGCGTTCGGCTATGGCTACACCTTC.